Listed below are T cell receptor beta chains from one sample, sequenced in a study of T cell repertoires in cytomegalovirus infection. TCRdb re-analysed the reads in MiXCR, keeping a single row per CDR3 protein. The table has about 150,000 distinct CDR3 sequences, roughly a quarter seen once. The source material was PBMCs. The receptors derive from a human donor in good health (CMV status not recorded). Some clones in this sample may be carry-over from other donors' samples. Each CDR3 is given with its conserved first and last residue. The order of the fields is J gene, CDR3 length, clone size, V gene, D gene, CDR3 DNA, CDR3 protein. The D gene is left open where the match is weak. The size of a clone is reported for some rows only, either as once, few or many, or as a class for expanded clones.

J: TRBJ2-7
length: 12
size: -
V: TRBV2
D: -
DNA: TGTGCCAGTCACAGAGACCTCTACGAGCAGTACTTC
CDR3: CASHRDLYEQYF

J: TRBJ2-1
length: 10
size: few
V: TRBV28
D: -
DNA: TGTGCCAGCAGTTTAGTTGAGCAGTTCTTC
CDR3: CASSLVEQFF

J: TRBJ2-3
length: 12
size: many
V: TRBV11-3
D: -
DNA: TGTGCCAGCAGCGACTCACTCGATACGCAGTATTTT
CDR3: CASSDSLDTQYF

J: TRBJ1-1
length: 12
size: few
V: TRBV6-6
D: -
DNA: TGTGCCAGCAGTTACCATACAGGTGAAGCTTTCTTT
CDR3: CASSYHTGEAFF

J: TRBJ1-1
length: 13
size: -
V: TRBV18
D: -
DNA: TGTGCCAGCTCAAAACAAAAGAACACTGAAGCTTTCTTT
CDR3: CASSKQKNTEAFF

J: TRBJ1-2
length: 11
size: -
V: TRBV20-1
D: -
DNA: TGCAGTGCTAGGGGGGCTGGAGGCTACACCTTC
CDR3: CSARGAGGYTF

J: TRBJ2-7
length: 14
size: -
V: TRBV20-1
D: -
DNA: TGCAGTGCTAGAAAGGTTAGGGGGGCCGACGAGCAGTACTTC
CDR3: CSARKVRGADEQYF

J: TRBJ2-6
length: 13
size: few
V: TRBV11-2
D: -
DNA: TGTGCCAGCAGCTTCTTTGGGGCCAACGTCCTGACTTTC
CDR3: CASSFFGANVLTF

J: TRBJ1-2
length: 13
size: few
V: TRBV11-2
D: TRBD1
DNA: TGTGCCAGCAGTAACAGGGGGCTGGATGGCTACACCTTC
CDR3: CASSNRGLDGYTF

J: TRBJ1-1
length: 13
size: many
V: TRBV7-2
D: -
DNA: TGTGCCAGCAGCTTTACAGGGACACCGGAAGCTTTCTTT
CDR3: CASSFTGTPEAFF

J: TRBJ2-7
length: 11
size: -
V: TRBV28
D: -
DNA: TGTGCCAGCACCTCGGAGTACGAGCAGTACTTC
CDR3: CASTSEYEQYF

J: TRBJ1-1
length: 10
size: few
V: TRBV28
D: -
DNA: TGTGCCACGGGTTTAACTGAAGCTTTCTTT
CDR3: CATGLTEAFF

J: TRBJ1-2
length: 17
size: -
V: TRBV20-1
D: -
DNA: TGCAGTGCTAGAGATGCGCTTGGGGGGGCGCGGAACTATGGCTACACCTTC
CDR3: CSARDALGGARNYGYTF

J: TRBJ2-7
length: 15
size: many
V: TRBV7-9
D: TRBD1
DNA: TGTGCCAGCAGCTTAGCGGGACAGGGGGATCGAGAGCAGTACTTC
CDR3: CASSLAGQGDREQYF

J: TRBJ2-7
length: 15
size: once
V: TRBV6-2/TRBV6-3
D: -
DNA: TGTGCCAGCAGTTACACCGGGACTCCCAGGGGCGAGCAGTACTTC
CDR3: CASSYTGTPRGEQYF

J: TRBJ2-2
length: 14
size: few
V: TRBV28
D: -
DNA: TGTGCCAGCAGGGAGGGGGCGAACACCGGGGAGCTGTTTTTT
CDR3: CASREGANTGELFF

J: TRBJ2-2
length: 15
size: -
V: TRBV6-5
D: TRBD1
DNA: TGTGCCAGCAGATCGACAGGGGGGGCCACCGGGGAGCTGTTTTTT
CDR3: CASRSTGGATGELFF

J: TRBJ1-4
length: 14
size: few
V: TRBV7-9
D: -
DNA: TGTGCCAGCAGCTTAGATACAGGGAGTGAAAAACTGTTTTTT
CDR3: CASSLDTGSEKLFF

J: TRBJ1-5
length: 16
size: -
V: TRBV28
D: -
DNA: TGTGCCAGCAGCCCTGGACGGAGAGGCCAGCGTCAGCCCCAGCATTTT
CDR3: CASSPGRRGQRQPQHF

J: TRBJ2-7
length: 13
size: many
V: TRBV5-5
D: -
DNA: TGTGCCAGCAGCTGGGGGATTTTCTACGAGCAGTACTTC
CDR3: CASSWGIFYEQYF

J: TRBJ2-2
length: 21
size: many
V: TRBV7-2
D: TRBD2
DNA: TGTGCCAGCACCAAAAAAATGGGGTTAATGGCGGGAGAGTATCGTGGCGGGGAGCTGTTTTTT
CDR3: CASTKKMGLMAGEYRGGELFF

J: TRBJ2-7
length: 13
size: few
V: TRBV28
D: -
DNA: TGTGCCAGCAGTTTATGGGACTCCTACGAGCAGTACTTC
CDR3: CASSLWDSYEQYF

J: TRBJ2-5
length: 17
size: few
V: TRBV10-3
D: TRBD2
DNA: TGTGCCATCAGTGAGTCAGGAGGGAGGGCCTTAGGCGAGACCCAGTACTTC
CDR3: CAISESGGRALGETQYF

J: TRBJ2-1
length: 17
size: -
V: TRBV5-4
D: TRBD2
DNA: TGTGCCACTTCCAGGGCGGGGACTAGCGTCGGGTTGGCGGAGCAGTTCTTC
CDR3: CATSRAGTSVGLAEQFF

J: TRBJ2-6
length: 15
size: many
V: TRBV5-6
D: -
DNA: TGTGCCAGCAGCTTTCTAAGCTCTGGGGCCAACGTCCTGACTTTC
CDR3: CASSFLSSGANVLTF

J: TRBJ2-7
length: 11
size: few
V: TRBV7-8
D: -
DNA: TGTGCCAGCAGCTTAGATGGAGGGCAGTACTTC
CDR3: CASSLDGGQYF

J: TRBJ1-2
length: 14
size: -
V: TRBV6-5
D: -
DNA: TGTGCCAGCAGTCCGACAACGCTGGACAAAGGCTACACCTTC
CDR3: CASSPTTLDKGYTF

J: TRBJ1-5
length: 18
size: -
V: TRBV18
D: -
DNA: TGTGCCAGCTCACCAAGGATGGGCGGACAGAACAGCAATCAGCCCCAGCATTTT
CDR3: CASSPRMGGQNSNQPQHF

J: TRBJ2-2
length: 16
size: -
V: TRBV7-8
D: -
DNA: TGTGCCAGCAGCCCCCGGACAGTGAAGAACACCGGGGAGCTGTTTTTT
CDR3: CASSPRTVKNTGELFF

J: TRBJ2-3
length: 14
size: -
V: TRBV6-1
D: -
DNA: TGTGCCAGCAGTGAAGATCCAACAGCCGATACGCAGTATTTT
CDR3: CASSEDPTADTQYF

J: TRBJ2-5
length: 13
size: -
V: TRBV29-1
D: TRBD2
DNA: TGCAGCTCTGGACTAGCGGGAGCAGAGACCCAGTACTTC
CDR3: CSSGLAGAETQYF

J: TRBJ2-4
length: 17
size: -
V: TRBV7-2
D: -
DNA: TGTGCCAGCAGCGCCGAGTCGTGGACCCTAGCCAAAAACATTCAGTACTTC
CDR3: CASSAESWTLAKNIQYF

J: TRBJ2-7
length: 15
size: many
V: TRBV7-8
D: TRBD2
DNA: TGTGCCAGCAGCATTAATCCGGGACTAGTTCACGAGCAGTACTTC
CDR3: CASSINPGLVHEQYF

J: TRBJ1-2
length: 12
size: -
V: TRBV28
D: -
DNA: TGTGCCAGCAGTTTGGAGCACTATGGCTACACCTTC
CDR3: CASSLEHYGYTF

J: TRBJ1-3
length: 16
size: -
V: TRBV2
D: TRBD1
DNA: TGTGCCAGCAGCGCCGGACAGGGGCCGAGGGGAAACACCATATATTTT
CDR3: CASSAGQGPRGNTIYF

J: TRBJ2-1
length: 17
size: many
V: TRBV7-2
D: TRBD1
DNA: TGTGCCAGCAGCTCCAAAGGAGCGACAGGGTTTGTAGGTGAGCAGTTCTTC
CDR3: CASSSKGATGFVGEQFF

J: TRBJ2-7
length: 16
size: many
V: TRBV28
D: -
DNA: TGTGCCAGCAGTCGTGGATGGTGGGGCGATGACTACGAGCAGTACTTC
CDR3: CASSRGWWGDDYEQYF

J: TRBJ2-1
length: 17
size: many
V: TRBV11-2
D: -
DNA: TGTGCCAGCAGCTCTAAAGGAAGCGTCGGCTCCTACAATGAGCAGTTCTTC
CDR3: CASSSKGSVGSYNEQFF

J: TRBJ1-6
length: 16
size: -
V: TRBV30
D: TRBD1
DNA: TGTGCTTGTAGCCCCGGACAGGGTACTAATAATTCACCCCTCCACTTT
CDR3: CACSPGQGTNNSPLHF

J: TRBJ1-4
length: 15
size: many
V: TRBV7-2
D: TRBD1
DNA: TGTGCCAGCAGCGGGTCAGGGGGCGCGAGTGAAAAACTGTTTTTT
CDR3: CASSGSGGASEKLFF

J: TRBJ1-2
length: 17
size: few
V: TRBV7-8
D: TRBD1
DNA: TGTGCCAGCAGCTTAAGTCCGGACAGGGCAAGAGTTTATGGCTACACCTTC
CDR3: CASSLSPDRARVYGYTF

J: TRBJ2-1
length: 15
size: many
V: TRBV7-2
D: -
DNA: TGTGCCAGCAGCAGTTCCGGGACAAGCTACAATGAGCAGTTCTTC
CDR3: CASSSSGTSYNEQFF

J: TRBJ2-5
length: 13
size: few
V: TRBV29-1
D: TRBD2
DNA: TGCAGCGTTGTCCTAGCGGGAGAGGAGACCCAGTACTTC
CDR3: CSVVLAGEETQYF

J: TRBJ2-7
length: 15
size: -
V: TRBV7-2
D: TRBD2
DNA: TGTGCCAGCAGCCCCCTAGCGGGGATCTCCTACAAGCAGTACTTC
CDR3: CASSPLAGISYKQYF

J: TRBJ2-7
length: 17
size: few
V: TRBV19
D: TRBD2
DNA: TGTGCCAGTAGTATGTCGGGACTAGCGGGAGGATCCTACGAGCAGTACTTC
CDR3: CASSMSGLAGGSYEQYF